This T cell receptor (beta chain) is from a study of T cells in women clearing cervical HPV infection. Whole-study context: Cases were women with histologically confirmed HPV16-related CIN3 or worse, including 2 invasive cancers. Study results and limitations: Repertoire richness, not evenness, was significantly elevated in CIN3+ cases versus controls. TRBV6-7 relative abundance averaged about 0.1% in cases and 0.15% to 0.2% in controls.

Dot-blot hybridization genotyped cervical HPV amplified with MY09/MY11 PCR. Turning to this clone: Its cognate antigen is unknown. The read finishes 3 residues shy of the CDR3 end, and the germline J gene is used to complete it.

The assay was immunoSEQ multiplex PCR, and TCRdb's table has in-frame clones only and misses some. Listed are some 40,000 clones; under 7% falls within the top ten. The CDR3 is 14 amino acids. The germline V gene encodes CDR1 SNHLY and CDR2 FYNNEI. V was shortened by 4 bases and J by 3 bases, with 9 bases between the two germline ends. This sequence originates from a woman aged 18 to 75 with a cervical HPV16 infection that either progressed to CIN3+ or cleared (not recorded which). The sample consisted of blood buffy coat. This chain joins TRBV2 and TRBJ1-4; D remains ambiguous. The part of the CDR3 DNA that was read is TGTGCCAGCAGTGGTGGTAGGGCTAATGAAAAA. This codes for CASSGGRANEK. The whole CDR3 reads CASSGGRANEKLFF.